The present T cell receptor beta chain was sequenced within a study of blood T cell repertoires in COVID-19. Background on the study: Collection of acute and convalescent COVID-19 samples took place in the United States, Italy and Spain.

Under the authors' procedure: By means of reference gene primer amplification, nucleated cell counts were estimated. Produced via immunoSEQ multiplex PCR; TCRdb's table is partial and in-frame only. From that table come the V and J calls and clone size; the DNA was used to work out D and trimming. The sample yields about 170,000 clones, approximately 85% seen once. Seattle patients were enrolled during active infection and followed longitudinally. The source is a man older than 75 with COVID-19, enrolled during active disease. The sequenced sample consisted of peripheral blood.

The CDR3 sequence: CASSLRGADQETQYF. CDR3 DNA sequence: TGCGCCAGCAGCTTGCGGGGGGCCGATCAAGAGACCCAGTACTTC. The rearrangement uses TRBV5-1 and TRBJ2-5, with a possible D match to TRBD2 (7 bases). The CDR3 extends over 15 amino acids. V was shortened by 1 base and J by 2 bases, with 12 bases between the two germline ends. From germline, CDR1 is SGHRS and CDR2 YFSETQ.